Sequencing of this T cell receptor (beta chain) was carried out in a study of blood T cells in healthy people across ages. Points from the study as a whole: Unsorted PBMCs ruled out conclusive naive versus antigen-experienced comparison.

Next came a second PCR, run for roughly 7 to 12 cycles, which used a sample-barcoded 5' primer along with a J-beta primer mix. TCRdb reprocessed the 5' RACE reads via MiXCR and lists one record per CDR3 protein. The table includes 1.5 million to 2 million distinct CDR3 sequences, around half detected once. For this clonotype: Its target is not known.

V was trimmed by 3 bases and J by 10 bases, leaving 19 bases between them. CDR1 and CDR2 (germline): DFQATT, SNEGSKA (reference sequence). CDR3 length: 14 amino acids. The chain couples TRBV20-1 to TRBJ2-1, with D possibly being TRBD1 or TRBD2 (5 bases each). This clonotype originated in a woman aged 40-49 years in good health. Sequenced material: blood. As DNA, the CDR3 is TGCAGTGCTAGTTGGGGGATCGCCCTCGGCGAGCAGTTCTTC. Its translation: CSASWGIALGEQFF.